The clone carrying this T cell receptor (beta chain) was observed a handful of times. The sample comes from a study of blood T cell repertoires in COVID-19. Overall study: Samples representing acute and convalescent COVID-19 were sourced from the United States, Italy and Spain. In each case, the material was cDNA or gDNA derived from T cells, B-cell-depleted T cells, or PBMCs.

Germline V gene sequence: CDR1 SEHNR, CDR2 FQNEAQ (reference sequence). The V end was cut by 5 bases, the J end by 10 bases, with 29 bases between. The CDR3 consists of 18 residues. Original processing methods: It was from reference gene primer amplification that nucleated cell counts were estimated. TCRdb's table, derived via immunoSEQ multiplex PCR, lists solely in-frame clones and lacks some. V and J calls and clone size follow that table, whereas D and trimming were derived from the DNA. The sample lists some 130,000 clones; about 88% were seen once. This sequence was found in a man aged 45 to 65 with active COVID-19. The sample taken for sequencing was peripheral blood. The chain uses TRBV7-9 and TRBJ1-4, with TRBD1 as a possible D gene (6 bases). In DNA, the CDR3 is TGTGCCAGCAGCCTCACTCTGGGATACAGGGATACAAGGGGAAAACTGTTTTTT. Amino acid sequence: CASSLTLGYRDTRGKLFF.